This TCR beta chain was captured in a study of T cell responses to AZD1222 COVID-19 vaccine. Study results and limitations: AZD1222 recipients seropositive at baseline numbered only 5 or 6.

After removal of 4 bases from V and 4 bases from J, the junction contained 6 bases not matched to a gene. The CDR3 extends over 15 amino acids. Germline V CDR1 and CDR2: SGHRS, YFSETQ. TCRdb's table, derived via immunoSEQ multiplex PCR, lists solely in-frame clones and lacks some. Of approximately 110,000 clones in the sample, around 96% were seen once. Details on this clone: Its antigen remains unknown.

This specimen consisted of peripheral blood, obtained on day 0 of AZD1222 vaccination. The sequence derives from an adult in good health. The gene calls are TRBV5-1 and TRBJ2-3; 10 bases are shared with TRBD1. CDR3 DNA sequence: TGCGCCAGCAGCCGGACAGGGGGAGAGGCAGATACGCAGTATTTT. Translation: CASSRTGGEADTQYF.